A selection of T cell receptor beta chains follows, all from one sample in a study of brain metastases from non-small cell lung cancer. Method: immunoSEQ multiplex PCR; TCRdb's copy keeps in-frame clones and lacks some. The sample shows roughly 14,000 clones, around 86% of them seen only once. Sequencing was done on a sample of primary lung tumor tissue. These receptor sequences come from a donor at least 40 years old with non-small cell lung cancer. The CDR3 runs from the conserved cysteine through the conserved F or W. Fields, in order: J gene, V gene, D gene, clone size, CDR3 protein, CDR3 DNA. D genes are given only for firm matches. Expanded clones are given a class, and other clones once, few, many or no size at all.

TRBJ1-1 TRBV10-3 - - CAISVLGPGTEAFF TGTGCCATCAGTGTTCTCGGGCCGGGCACTGAAGCTTTCTTT
TRBJ1-6 TRBV5-1 - few CASRDSSNSPLHF TGCGCCAGCAGGGACAGTTCTAATTCACCCCTCCACTTT
TRBJ2-7 TRBV6-2/TRBV6-3 - - CASSNGFSYEQYF TGTGCCAGCAGTAACGGGTTCTCCTACGAGCAGTACTTC
TRBJ2-3 TRBV12-3/TRBV12-4 - - CASPTRRDTQYF TGTGCCAGTCCGACTAGGAGAGATACGCAGTATTTT
TRBJ2-1 TRBV3-1/TRBV3-2 - - CASSRSTPISDNEQFF TGTGCCAGCAGCCGCTCCACTCCCATTTCCGACAATGAGCAGTTCTTC
TRBJ1-1 TRBV5-4 - - CASSFRSETAKAFF TGTGCCAGCAGCTTTCGGTCGGAGACGGCGAAAGCTTTCTTT
TRBJ1-2 TRBV6-5 - - CASSSWTEGGYTF TGTGCCAGCAGTTCGTGGACAGAAGGTGGCTACACCTTC
TRBJ1-2 TRBV2 - - CASSEAKTNYGYTF TGTGCCAGCAGTGAGGCCAAAACTAACTATGGCTACACCTTC
TRBJ1-1 TRBV27 - - CASSSQVFTEAFF TGTGCCAGCAGTTCACAGGTTTTCACTGAAGCTTTCTTT
TRBJ2-7 TRBV29-1 - - CSAGDYEQYF TGCAGCGCAGGAGACTACGAGCAGTACTTC
TRBJ2-1 TRBV6-5 - - CAGAPLGTVGNEQFF TGTGCCGGCGCCCCGTTGGGTACGGTCGGCAATGAGCAGTTCTTC
TRBJ2-3 TRBV19 TRBD1 - CASPLVRTGVSDTQYF TGTGCCAGTCCCCTCGTCAGGACAGGGGTTTCAGATACGCAGTATTTT
TRBJ1-1 TRBV6-2/TRBV6-3 - - CASSYPPQGRAEAFF TGTGCCAGCAGTTACCCGCCACAGGGACGGGCTGAAGCTTTCTTT
TRBJ2-2 TRBV10-1 - - CASARDRLSGELFF TGCGCCAGCGCGCGGGACAGACTTAGCGGGGAGCTGTTTTTT
TRBJ1-1 TRBV7-9 - once CASSPKNTEAFF TGTGCCAGCAGCCCGAAGAACACTGAAGCTTTCTTT
TRBJ2-5 TRBV27 - - CASSPRQQETQYF TGTGCCAGCAGTCCAAGACAGCAAGAGACCCAGTACTTC
TRBJ1-2 TRBV12-3/TRBV12-4 - - CASSFGDGGYTF TGTGCCAGCAGTTTTGGGGACGGCGGCTACACCTTC
TRBJ2-2 TRBV5-4 - - CASSMEQGTANTGELFF TGTGCCAGCAGCATGGAACAGGGGACTGCGAACACCGGGGAGCTGTTTTTT
TRBJ2-1 TRBV11-3 - - CASSLGGSSNEQFF TGTGCCAGCAGCTTAGGGGGGTCGAGCAATGAGCAGTTCTTC
TRBJ2-2 TRBV3-1/TRBV3-2 - once CASRTTGHTGELFF TGTGCCAGCCGAACCACGGGGCACACCGGGGAGCTGTTTTTT
TRBJ1-1 TRBV29-1 - - CSAGQGTEAFF TGCAGCGCCGGACAAGGGACTGAAGCTTTCTTT
TRBJ1-2 TRBV6-5 - - CASSSGNFYGYTF TGTGCCAGCAGCTCCGGGAACTTCTATGGCTACACCTTC
TRBJ2-1 TRBV19 TRBD1 - CASSMGQDSYNEQFF TGTGCCAGTAGTATGGGACAGGATTCCTACAATGAGCAGTTCTTC